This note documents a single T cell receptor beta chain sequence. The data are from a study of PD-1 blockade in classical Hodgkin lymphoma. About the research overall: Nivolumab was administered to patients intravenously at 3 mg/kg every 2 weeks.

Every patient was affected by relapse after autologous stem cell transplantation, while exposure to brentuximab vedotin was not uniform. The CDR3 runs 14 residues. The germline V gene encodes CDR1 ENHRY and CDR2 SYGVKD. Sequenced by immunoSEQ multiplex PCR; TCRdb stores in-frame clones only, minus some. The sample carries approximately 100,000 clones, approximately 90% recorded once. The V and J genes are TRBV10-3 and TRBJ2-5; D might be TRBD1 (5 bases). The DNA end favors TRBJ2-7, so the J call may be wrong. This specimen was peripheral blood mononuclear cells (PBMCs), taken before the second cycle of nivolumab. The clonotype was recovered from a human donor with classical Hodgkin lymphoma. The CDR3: CAISEYLGRDEQYF. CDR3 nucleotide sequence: TGTGCCATCAGTGAGTATTTGGGGCGCGACGAGCAGTACTTC.